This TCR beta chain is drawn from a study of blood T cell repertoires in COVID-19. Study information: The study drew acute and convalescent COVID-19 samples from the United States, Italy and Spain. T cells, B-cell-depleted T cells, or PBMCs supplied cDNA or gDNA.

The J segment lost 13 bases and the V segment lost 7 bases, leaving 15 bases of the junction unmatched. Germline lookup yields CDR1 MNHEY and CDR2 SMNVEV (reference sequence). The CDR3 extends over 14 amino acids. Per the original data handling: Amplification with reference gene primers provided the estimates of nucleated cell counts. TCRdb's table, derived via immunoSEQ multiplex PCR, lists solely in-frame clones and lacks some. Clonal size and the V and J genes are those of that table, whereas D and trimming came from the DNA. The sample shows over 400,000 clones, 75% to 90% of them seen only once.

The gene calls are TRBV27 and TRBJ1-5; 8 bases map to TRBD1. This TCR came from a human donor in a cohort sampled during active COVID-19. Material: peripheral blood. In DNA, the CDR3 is TGTGCCAGCACACCAGGGGGCCCCGGCCAAAAACAGCATTTT. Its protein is CASTPGGPGQKQHF.